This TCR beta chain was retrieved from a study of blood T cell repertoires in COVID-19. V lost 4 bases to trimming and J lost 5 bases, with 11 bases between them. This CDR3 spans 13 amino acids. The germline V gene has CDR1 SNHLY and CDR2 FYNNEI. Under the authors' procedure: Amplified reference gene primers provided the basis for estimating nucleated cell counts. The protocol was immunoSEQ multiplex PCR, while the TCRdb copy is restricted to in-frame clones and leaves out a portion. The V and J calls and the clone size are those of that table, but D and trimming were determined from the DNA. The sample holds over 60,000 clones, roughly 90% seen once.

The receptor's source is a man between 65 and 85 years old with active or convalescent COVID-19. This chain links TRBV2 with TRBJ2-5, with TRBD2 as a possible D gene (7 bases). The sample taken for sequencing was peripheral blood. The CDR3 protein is CASSVRGGETQYF. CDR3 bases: TGTGCCAGCAGTGTGCGCGGGGGCGAGACCCAGTACTTC.